Reported below is one T cell receptor beta chain. This sample is part of a study of blood T cells in healthy people across ages. A second PCR of about 6 to 11 cycles used a sample-barcoded 5' primer and a J-beta primer mix. Each cDNA molecule was tagged by a template-switch adaptor that had 12 random nucleotides. MiXCR was run by TCRdb on the 5' RACE reads, yielding one entry per CDR3 protein. The sample carries approximately 850,000 distinct CDR3 sequences, 40% to 50% recorded once. CDR1 and CDR2 from the germline V gene are SGDLS and YYNGEE. This CDR3 spans 14 amino acids. Trimming removed 0 bases from V and 7 bases from J; junction bases left unmatched: 4.

The sequence was obtained from a man between 60 and 70 years old in good health. The material sequenced was blood. The genes are TRBV9 and TRBJ2-1; 7 bases line up with TRBD2. The chain's CDR3 is CASSVAGGLNEQFF. Written as DNA, the CDR3 is TGTGCCAGCAGCGTAGCGGGGGGATTGAATGAGCAGTTCTTC.